This T cell receptor beta chain was sequenced during a study of identical twins. TCRdb re-analysed the 5' RACE reads in MiXCR, keeping a single row per CDR3 protein. The sample holds some 690,000 distinct CDR3 sequences; 21% are singletons and the top ten take 4% to 5.5%. Study conclusions and caveats: Modeled out-of-frame TCR alpha sharing in monozygotic twins fell below observed levels. Partly confounded zero-insertion analyses could result from invariant MAIT and iNKT cells.

Germline values: CDR1 SGHDT, CDR2 YYEEEE. The CDR3 length is 14 residues. Trimming removed 2 bases at V and 1 base at J, with 10 bases between. Remarks on this clonotype: The antigen remains unidentified.

These same data were also listed under a study on T cells expressing NK-cell markers. That publication notes: Of eight sequenced donors, seven were HCMV-seropositive and one HCMV-seronegative. Topping the CD3+CD56-NKG2C+ fraction as well were these clonotypes, in several donors.

The V call is TRBV5-6, the J call TRBJ2-7, with D hard to call. Sequences were obtained from PBMCs. The source is a woman between 18 and 29 years old in good health. The CDR3: CASSFRRVSYEQYF. CDR3 nucleotides: TGTGCCAGCAGCTTTCGACGCGTTTCCTACGAGCAGTACTTC.